These 4 T cell receptor beta chains came from one sample sequenced in a study of graft-versus-host responses after intestinal transplantation. Clones were sequenced by immunoSEQ multiplex PCR, and TCRdb holds only the in-frame ones, with some missing. The repertoire holds under 2,000 clones, roughly 82% seen once, with roughly 33% in the top ten. Graft tissue was processed to release intraepithelial and lamina propria lymphocytes. The specimen was ileum tissue, collected approximately 520 days after transplant. The receptors derive from a human patient who received an intestinal transplant, so some T cells may come from the graft donor.

The V and J genes are TRBV28 and TRBJ2-3, with 10 bases aligning to TRBD2. Germline trimming cut 6 bases from V and 2 bases from J; bases unmatched to any gene: 5. The length of the CDR3 is 15 residues. Germline values: CDR1 MDHEN, CDR2 SYDVKM. The DNA of the CDR3 is TGTGCCAGCAGCCCCACTAGCGGGACCACAGATACGCAGTATTTT. Encoded protein: CASSPTSGTTDTQYF.

The table lists this clone with a count of one. The rearrangement joins TRBV18 to TRBJ2-5, with D hard to call. The germline V gene encodes CDR1 KGHSH and CDR2 LQKENI. The CDR3 consists of 14 residues. The V end lost 1 base, the J end lost 2 bases, and 8 bases lay between the germline ends. CDR3 protein: CASSPRRSQETQYF. CDR3 in DNA: TGTGCCAGCTCACCACGACGCTCGCAAGAGACCCAGTACTTC.

V and J are TRBV10-3 and TRBJ2-7, with D perhaps TRBD1 or TRBD2 (5 bases each). This CDR3 comprises 17 residues. Trimming removed 2 bases at V and 3 bases at J, with 20 bases between. CDR1 is ENHRY and CDR2 is SYGVKD in the germline V gene. The CDR3 DNA reads as TGTGCCATCAGTGAGCTCCGTGGCCTCTTGGGGGTCTACGAGCAGTACTTC. Translated, it gives CAISELRGLLGVYEQYF.

V gene TRBV4-3 combines with J gene TRBJ1-3; 11 bases fit TRBD1. Germline CDR1 LGHNA, CDR2 YSLEER. Losses at the gene ends were 1 base for V and 3 bases for J; bases not matched to a gene: 5. CDR3 size: 17 residues. The CDR3 coding sequence is TGCGCCAGCAGCCAAGGGGGGACAGGGGGAAGTGGAAACACCATATATTTT. This encodes CASSQGGTGGSGNTIYF.